This TCR beta chain was recovered during a study of identical twins. Study results and caveats: High-abundance cord blood beta clonotypes had fewer insertions; memory repertoires showed none.

CDR1 and CDR2 from the germline V gene are SGHTA and FQGNSA. The CDR3 sequence is 13 residues long. V was pared by 4 bases and J by 6 bases, with 6 bases of the junction left unmatched. Only healthy Caucasians were enrolled as donors. A universal primer site came from template switching; cDNA carried unique molecular identifiers. TCRdb redid the calling of the 5' RACE reads with MiXCR, one entry per CDR3 protein. The profile shows 420,000 or so distinct CDR3 sequences, roughly 18% of them singletons. This clonotype was seen a few times. The target antigen is unknown. The J gene is TRBJ2-7, the V gene TRBV7-2; TRBD1 agrees at 7 bases. The clonotype comes from a man in his fifties in good health. What was sequenced was naive T cells sorted from blood. The CDR3 spells CASSYVKGAEQYF. CDR3 coding DNA: TGTGCCAGCAGCTACGTGAAGGGGGCCGAGCAGTACTTC.